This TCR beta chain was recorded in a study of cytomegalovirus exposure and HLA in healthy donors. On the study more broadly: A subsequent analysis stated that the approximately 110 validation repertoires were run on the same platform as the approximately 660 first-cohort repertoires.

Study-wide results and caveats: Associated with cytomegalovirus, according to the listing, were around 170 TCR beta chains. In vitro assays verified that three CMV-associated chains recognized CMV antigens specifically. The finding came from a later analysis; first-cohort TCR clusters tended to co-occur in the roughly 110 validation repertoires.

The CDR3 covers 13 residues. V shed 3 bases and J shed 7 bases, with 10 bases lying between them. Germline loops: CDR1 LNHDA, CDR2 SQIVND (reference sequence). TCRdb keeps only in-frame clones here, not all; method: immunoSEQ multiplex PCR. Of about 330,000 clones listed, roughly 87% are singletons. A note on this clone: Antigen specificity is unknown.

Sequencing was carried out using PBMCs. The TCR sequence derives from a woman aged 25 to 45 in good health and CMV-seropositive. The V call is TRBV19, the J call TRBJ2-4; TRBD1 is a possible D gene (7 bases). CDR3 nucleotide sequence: TGTGCCAGTAGTATCGCAGGGGGGAACATTCAGTACTTC. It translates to CASSIAGGNIQYF.